A single sample is the source of the 19 T cell receptor beta chains below, sequenced in a study of shared clonotypes between healthy human individuals. Assay used: immunoSEQ multiplex PCR; TCRdb lists only in-frame clones, some missing. The sample shows about 2.1 million clones, approximately 92% of them seen only once. CD45RO-negative cells were positively selected for CCR7, leaving out terminally differentiated effector memory CD45RA+ cells. Sequenced material: naive CD8+ T cells from PBMCs. These receptors were taken from a man aged 18-30 years in good health. Some clones in this sample may be carry-over from other donors' samples.

The chain is built from TRBV9 and TRBJ2-7; TRBD1 aligns across 10 bases. Trimming at V came to 4 bases and at J to 4 bases, leaving 8 bases not matched to a gene. Germline assignment: CDR1 SGDLS and CDR2 YYNGEE. This CDR3 is 15 amino acids long. CDR3 residues: CASSPIPGQGYEQYF. The CDR3 coding sequence is TGTGCCAGCAGCCCCATCCCGGGACAGGGGTACGAGCAGTACTTC.

This clone was picked up one time. The rearrangement links TRBV30 to TRBJ1-2; no reliable D call. Trimming removed 4 bases at V and 4 bases at J, with 7 bases between. This CDR3 comprises 11 residues. Germline CDR1 reads GTSNPN; CDR2 reads SVGIG (reference sequence). The CDR3 DNA follows: TGTGCCTGGACGGACGGCTATGGCTACACCTTC. Protein product: CAWTDGYGYTF.

In its sample, this clone was seen once. The genes are TRBV6-1 and TRBJ2-3; D perhaps matches TRBD2 (6 bases). The V end was cut by 4 bases, the J end by 0 bases, with 14 bases between. The germline CDR1 and CDR2 sequences are MNHNS and SASEGT. The CDR3 length is 16 residues. This CDR3 is CASSVFVEGSTDTQYF. CDR3 sequence (DNA): TGTGCCAGCAGTGTTTTCGTGGAGGGGAGCACAGATACGCAGTATTTT.

Regarding this clone: The identical CDR3 is also encoded by other nucleotide sequences in the sample. The chain combines TRBV9 with TRBJ1-1; 7 bases fit TRBD1. Germline loops: CDR1 SGDLS, CDR2 YYNGEE. The CDR3 is 14 amino acids. Germline trimming cut 3 bases from V and 0 bases from J; bases unmatched to any gene: 2. CDR3 residues: CASSAGQLNTEAFF. For the CDR3, the DNA is TGTGCCAGCAGCGCGGGACAGTTGAACACTGAAGCTTTCTTT.

The rearrangement joins TRBV19 to TRBJ1-1; maybe TRBD1 (5 bases). The CDR3 is 13 residues long. The germline gives CDR1 LNHDA, CDR2 SQIVND (reference sequence). V lost 8 bases and J lost 0, with 10 bases in between. The CDR3 nucleotides read TGTGCCAGTGGGGACCAACTGAACACTGAAGCTTTCTTT. Translating gives CASGDQLNTEAFF.

The rearrangement uses TRBV5-6 and TRBJ2-1; D is perhaps TRBD2 (6 bases). The CDR3 is made up of 16 amino acids. Germline CDR1 reads SGHDT; CDR2 reads YYEEEE. V gave up 2 bases and J gave up 10 bases, with 22 bases separating them. CDR3: CASSFSTGLAIWEQFF. DNA for the CDR3: TGTGCCAGCAGCTTCAGTACGGGACTCGCGATTTGGGAGCAGTTCTTC. The full variable domain, in which reference TRBV5-6 and TRBJ2-1 provide the parts outside the CDR3, is DAGVTQSPTHLIKTRGQQVTLRCSPKSGHDTVSWYQQALGQGPQFIFQYYEEEERQRGNFPDRFSGHQFPNYSSELNVNALLLGDSALYLCASSFSTGLAIWEQFFGPGTRLTVL.

This rearrangement joins TRBV21-1 to TRBJ2-7; no DNA check was done on the table's D call, TRBD2. TRBV21-1 is deemed a pseudogene. The CDR3 spans 16 residues. Here the CDR3 DNA reads TGTGCCAGCACAAGATCGGTGATATCCGAACCTTACGAGCAGTACTTC. This gives the protein CASTRSVISEPYEQYF.

This clone appeared a single time. The DNA for the CDR3 is TGTGCCAGCTCACCACGCCCGACTAGCGGGAGGACGTCTAGTAATGAGCAGTTCTTC. Its translation is CASSPRPTSGRTSSNEQFF. V is TRBV18 and J is TRBJ2-1; 13 bases are a match to TRBD2. The ends lost 1 base at V and 7 bases at J; junction bases unmatched: 13. The germline CDR1 and CDR2 sequences are KGHSH and LQKENI. The CDR3 runs 19 residues.

The chain recombines TRBV21-1 with TRBJ1-2; the table's D call, TRBD1, was not checked against the DNA. TRBV21-1 is a pseudogene locus. The CDR3 extends over 15 amino acids. The DNA of the CDR3 is TGTGCCAGCAGCTCCGGACAGGTTCGTAACTATGGCTACACCTTC. Residues: CASSSGQVRNYGYTF.

The chain has TRBV6-5 and TRBJ1-5, with D unresolved. This CDR3 contains 15 residues. Deletions cut 5 bases from V and 6 bases from J, with 17 bases between. Per germline, CDR1 MNHEY and CDR2 SVGAGI. The CDR3 nucleotides are TGTGCCAGCAGTCCTTTCGAGGGAAATATTCAGCCCCAGCATTTT. Encoded protein: CASSPFEGNIQPQHF.

This clone was counted between two and nine times. This sample includes further DNA sequences coding for the same CDR3. V usage is TRBV11-2 and J usage is TRBJ2-5; the D is unclear. Trimming pared 1 base from V and 5 bases from J, leaving 5 bases between. CDR1 is SGHAT and CDR2 is FQNNGV in the germline V gene. This CDR3 has 12 residues. The CDR3 here is CASSLGAETQYF. Written as DNA, the CDR3 is TGTGCCAGCAGCTTAGGGGCGGAGACCCAGTACTTC. The whole variable domain, remainder taken from reference TRBV11-2 and TRBJ2-5, is EAGVAQSPRYKIIEKRQSVAFWCNPISGHATLYWYQQILGQGPKLLIQFQNNGVVDDSQLPKDRFSAERLKGVDSTLKIQPAKLEDSAVYLCASSLGAETQYFGPGTRLLVL.

V and J are TRBV7-9 and TRBJ1-2; D ambiguous. The CDR3 length is 12 residues. Trimming took off 1 base at V and 6 bases at J, with 6 bases between the two ends. Germline CDR1 reads SEHNR; CDR2 reads FQNEAQ (reference sequence). Written as DNA, the CDR3 is TGTGCCAGCAGCTTAGGAATTGATGGCTACACCTTC. This codes for CASSLGIDGYTF.

This rearrangement joins TRBV27 to TRBJ2-2; possibly TRBD2 for D (6 bases). The V gene's germline CDR1 is MNHEY and CDR2 SMNVEV (reference sequence). Between the trimmed V and J ends, which lost 1 base and 6 bases, there was a span of 15 bases. CDR3 size: 16 residues. The DNA for the CDR3 is TGTGCCAGCAGTTTATTACGTACTAGCCTGCCCGGGGAGCTGTTTTTT. Its protein is CASSLLRTSLPGELFF.

The chain combines TRBV28 with TRBJ2-1; 12 bases are a match to TRBD2. This CDR3 spans 15 amino acids. With V trimmed by 7 bases and J by 6 bases, 7 bases remained unmatched. Per germline, CDR1 MDHEN and CDR2 SYDVKM. In DNA, the CDR3 is TGTGCCAGCACCCTCCGACTAGCGGGAGTCAATGAGCAGTTCTTC. Protein product: CASTLRLAGVNEQFF.

The CDR3 coding sequence is TGTGCTAGTGGTTTGGGTTACCGGGACAGGATGCACAATGAGCAGTTCTTC. It codes for CASGLGYRDRMHNEQFF. V is TRBV12-5 and J is TRBJ2-1; 8 positions agree with TRBD1. Unmatched junction bases numbered 10, after V lost 1 base and J lost 5 bases. CDR3 length: 17 residues. Germline loops: CDR1 LGHNT, CDR2 FRNRAP.

The CDR3 DNA sequence: TGTGCCAGCAGCTTAGTGGGGGCGAAAGAGACCCAGTACTTC. Protein: CASSLVGAKETQYF. This chain links TRBV7-9 with TRBJ2-5; a weak D match, TRBD1 (6 bases). V gave up 1 base and J gave up 3 bases, with 9 bases separating them. Germline loops: CDR1 SEHNR, CDR2 FQNEAQ (reference sequence). This CDR3 region has 14 residues.

This sequence joins TRBV27 and TRBJ2-7, with TRBD2 identical over 8 bases. Germline assignment: CDR1 MNHEY and CDR2 SMNVEV (reference sequence). Losses at the gene ends were 4 bases for V and 2 bases for J; bases not matched to a gene: 7. This CDR3 comprises 15 residues. Written as DNA, the CDR3 is TGTGCCAGCAGTTGGAGTAGCGGGGAAGCCTACGAGCAGTACTTC. Protein product: CASSWSSGEAYEQYF.

J is TRBJ2-7 and V is TRBV19; TRBD2 matches 13 bases. Trimming took 4 bases from V and 6 from J; bases not matched to a gene: 6. Germline CDR1 LNHDA, CDR2 SQIVND (reference sequence). CDR3 length: 15 amino acids. The DNA for the CDR3 is TGTGCCAGTAGTACTGGACTAGCGGGAGACGGCGAGCAGTACTTC. The encoded protein is CASSTGLAGDGEQYF.

This clone was seen only once. The rearrangement uses TRBV2 and TRBJ1-2; TRBD1 agrees at 8 bases. Trimming at V came to 3 bases and at J to 4 bases, leaving 4 bases not matched to a gene. The CDR3 is 14 residues long. Germline V gene sequence: CDR1 SNHLY, CDR2 FYNNEI. The CDR3 sequence: CASSDTGGSYGYTF. The CDR3 coding sequence is TGTGCCAGCAGTGACACAGGGGGGTCCTATGGCTACACCTTC.